This is a list of T cell receptor beta chains from one sample in a study of OX40 agonist ivuxolimab in advanced cancers. Sequencing was performed with immunoSEQ multiplex PCR; in TCRdb, only in-frame clones are kept and a portion is missing. The sample lists 55,000 to 65,000 clones, approximately 86% occurring once. The sequencing here drew on CD4+ or CD8+ T cells sorted from blood, taken in a trial of the OX40 agonist ivuxolimab. These receptor sequences come from an adult with an advanced solid tumor such as melanoma, head and neck, liver or kidney cancer. CDR3s leave out the opening cysteine and the closing phenylalanine or tryptophan. The order of the fields is J gene, V gene, CDR3 protein.

TRBJ2-4 | TRBV4-3 | ASSHRQGQNIQY
TRBJ1-6 | TRBV27 | ASSLYGQGSDNSPLH
TRBJ2-5 | TRBV5-1 | ASSFNRSGISQETQY
TRBJ1-1 | TRBV4-2 | ASSQEGSMNTEAF
TRBJ1-2 | TRBV9 | ASSSQGDGGYT
TRBJ1-1 | TRBV7-8 | ASSWILDTEAF
TRBJ2-3 | TRBV5-1 | ASSLELAGSTQY
TRBJ2-7 | TRBV6-1 | ASSRREYEQY
TRBJ2-2 | TRBV4-3 | ASSQDQGAGELF
TRBJ1-2 | TRBV2 | ASRFMEVDYGYT
TRBJ2-7 | TRBV7-2 | ASTYSGGSYEQY
TRBJ1-2 | TRBV30 | AWSVRNNRYGYT
TRBJ1-1 | TRBV28 | ASSPPRPGGTEAF
TRBJ1-4 | TRBV11-3 | ASSLDRLGTSGKLF
TRBJ2-5 | TRBV18 | ASFKTVKETQY
TRBJ2-2 | TRBV27 | ASSRLQGAPSTGELF
TRBJ2-1 | TRBV28 | ASSLDNEQF
TRBJ2-2 | TRBV5-6 | ASSLGYRGRWELF
TRBJ1-1 | TRBV7-9 | ASSLVEGNTEAF
TRBJ1-1 | TRBV30 | AWNGGNTEAF
TRBJ2-7 | TRBV25-1 | ASSERGGWEQY
TRBJ1-2 | TRBV27 | ASSLAGVNYGYT
TRBJ2-5 | TRBV6-1 | ASSEMRSQETQY
TRBJ2-7 | TRBV7-2 | ASSPGGAYEQY
TRBJ1-1 | TRBV5-5 | ASSEGVTEAF
TRBJ1-5 | TRBV19 | ASSIDGGNQPQH
TRBJ2-2 | TRBV7-2 | ASSLQPTGSSGELF
TRBJ1-1 | TRBV11-2 | ASSPQAGSEAF
TRBJ2-7 | TRBV11-2 | ASSRTRYEQY
TRBJ2-1 | TRBV5-5 | ASSPNAGASYNEQF
TRBJ1-2 | TRBV11-1 | ASSQDGRGGYT
TRBJ2-7 | TRBV14 | ASRGQGAYEQY
TRBJ2-5 | TRBV5-4 | ASSLRQGAGWQETQY
TRBJ1-6 | TRBV9 | ASSVATLRDSPLH
TRBJ1-2 | TRBV11-2 | ASSLDTGQGYT
TRBJ1-5 | TRBV5-5 | ASSLLWELRGGNQPQH
TRBJ1-5 | TRBV28 | ASTTPGQPQH
TRBJ1-5 | TRBV30 | AWSGPSRGNQPQH
TRBJ2-2 | TRBV29-1 | SVRERTGELF
TRBJ1-1 | TRBV30 | AWRGNRDTEAF
TRBJ1-5 | TRBV27 | ASSPRPINQPQH
TRBJ2-3 | TRBV19 | ASSVTGVPDTQY
TRBJ1-1 | TRBV7-3 | ASSHDGPFEAF
TRBJ1-5 | TRBV28 | ASSFPGRVDQPQH